Sequencing of this T cell receptor beta chain was carried out in a study of blood T cell repertoires in COVID-19. The overall study: The United States, Italy and Spain supplied acute and convalescent COVID-19 samples. T cells, B-cell-depleted T cells, or PBMCs provided the cDNA or gDNA that served as material.

In the source study's methods: Nucleated cell number was recorded as an estimate derived from reference gene primer amplification. Measured with immunoSEQ multiplex PCR; TCRdb has only the in-frame clones, and not every one. V and J calls and clone size are as listed in that table; D and trimming were resolved from the DNA. The sample shows about 24,000 clones, about 83% of them seen only once. The CDR3 contains 15 residues. CDR1 is LNHNV and CDR2 is YYDKDF in the germline V gene (reference sequence). J gave up 7 bases and V 2 bases, and 8 bases lay outside the gene matches. This clonotype was obtained from a human donor with active COVID-19. The donor label of this sample is uncertain. The chain has TRBV15 and TRBJ2-1; TRBD1 agrees at 7 bases. The sequenced sample was peripheral blood. DNA of the CDR3: TGTGCCACCAGCAGAATAACAGGGGTGGGTAATGAGCAGTTCTTC. Its translation is CATSRITGVGNEQFF.